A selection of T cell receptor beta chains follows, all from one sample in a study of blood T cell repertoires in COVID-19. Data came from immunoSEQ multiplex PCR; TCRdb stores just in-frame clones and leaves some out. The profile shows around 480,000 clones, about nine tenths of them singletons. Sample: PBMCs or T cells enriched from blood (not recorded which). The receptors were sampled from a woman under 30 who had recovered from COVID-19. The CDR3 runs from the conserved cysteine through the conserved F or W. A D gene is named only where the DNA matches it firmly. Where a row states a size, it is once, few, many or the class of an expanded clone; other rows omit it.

CASSGGTGAPYEQYF	TGTGCCAGTAGTGGGGGGACAGGGGCCCCCTACGAGCAGTACTTC	TRBJ2-7	TRBV19	TRBD1	.	15
CASSLEGGAEAFF	TGTGCCAGCAGCTTAGAGGGAGGCGCTGAAGCTTTCTTT	TRBJ1-1	TRBV7-9	.	few	13
CASSQTGGYTGELFF	TGCGCCAGCAGTCAGACAGGGGGCTATACCGGGGAGCTGTTTTTT	TRBJ2-2	TRBV10-1	TRBD1	once	15
CASSSTDRGLYNEQFF	TGTGCCAGCAGTTCCACGGACAGGGGCCTTTACAATGAGCAGTTCTTC	TRBJ2-1	TRBV6-6	TRBD1	.	16
CASSQGLISYEQYF	TGCGCCAGCAGCCAAGGGCTCATCTCCTACGAGCAGTACTTC	TRBJ2-7	TRBV4-1	.	.	14
CASSEGYGYTF	TGTGCCAGCAGCGAGGGCTATGGCTACACCTTC	TRBJ1-2	TRBV6-5	.	.	11
CASSLYSAATNYGYTF	TGTGCCAGCAGTTTATATTCGGCAGCGACTAACTATGGCTACACCTTC	TRBJ1-2	TRBV28	.	.	16
CATSDATGTGENTGELFF	TGTGCCACCAGTGACGCGACGGGGACAGGGGAGAACACCGGGGAGCTGTTTTTT	TRBJ2-2	TRBV24-1	TRBD1	.	18
CATSDRRGAYGYTF	TGTGCCACCAGCGACCGCCGGGGAGCTTATGGCTACACCTTC	TRBJ1-2	TRBV15	.	.	14
CASSLRRGPTTDTQYF	TGTGCCAGCAGCCTCCGGCGAGGCCCAACCACAGATACGCAGTATTTT	TRBJ2-3	TRBV7-6	.	.	16
CASSYSRGDTQYF	TGTGCCAGCAGTTACTCAAGGGGAGATACGCAGTATTTT	TRBJ2-3	TRBV6-5	.	.	13
CASSPGTGGQPQHF	TGTGCCAGCAGCCCCGGGACAGGGGGTCAGCCCCAGCATTTT	TRBJ1-5	TRBV11-2	TRBD1	.	14
CASSQYPDSPIKETQYF	TGCGCCAGCAGCCAGTATCCGGACAGCCCAATTAAAGAGACCCAGTACTTC	TRBJ2-5	TRBV4-1	.	.	17
CASSYREKPEAFF	TGTGCCAGCAGTTACCGGGAGAAGCCTGAAGCTTTCTTT	TRBJ1-1	TRBV6-5	.	.	13
CASRASLASGNTIYF	TGTGCCAGCAGGGCCTCGCTGGCCTCTGGAAACACCATATATTTT	TRBJ1-3	TRBV4-2	.	.	15
CASSPYSGNTIYF	TGTGCCAGCAGCCCTTACTCTGGAAACACCATATATTTT	TRBJ1-3	TRBV7-2	.	.	13
CATLLDGYTF	TGTGCCACCCTACTGGATGGCTACACCTTC	TRBJ1-2	TRBV28	.	.	10
CASSLNGYRGYTF	TGTGCCAGCAGCCTAAATGGTTATCGGGGCTACACCTTC	TRBJ1-2	TRBV7-2	.	.	13
CASSLWESSEQYF	TGTGCCAGCAGTTTATGGGAGAGTAGCGAGCAGTACTTC	TRBJ2-7	TRBV28	.	once	13
CASSEARHSSYEQYF	TGTGCCAGCAGTGAAGCGCGACACAGCTCCTACGAGCAGTACTTC	TRBJ2-7	TRBV6-1	.	.	15
CASSPRPGGNEQFF	TGTGCCAGTAGTCCCCGGCCCGGAGGGAATGAGCAGTTCTTC	TRBJ2-1	TRBV19	.	.	14
CASRRDSNSPLHF	TGTGCCAGCAGGAGGGACAGCAATTCACCCCTCCACTTT	TRBJ1-6	TRBV2	TRBD1	.	13
CASSVAPGDRGYTF	TGTGCCAGCAGCGTAGCCCCGGGGGACAGGGGCTACACCTTC	TRBJ1-2	TRBV9	TRBD1	.	14
CASSQSPDREHGYTF	TGTGCCAGCAGCCAATCGCCCGACAGGGAACATGGCTACACCTTC	TRBJ1-2	TRBV4-2	TRBD1	.	15
CASAPGETGTDTQYF	TGTGCTAGTGCCCCGGGGGAAACGGGCACAGATACGCAGTATTTT	TRBJ2-3	TRBV12-5	.	.	15
CASSIAQGEGYTF	TGTGCCAGTAGTATTGCGCAGGGTGAAGGCTACACCTTC	TRBJ1-2	TRBV19	.	.	13
CASSLGRGTSAGNTIYF	TGCGCCAGCAGCTTGGGAAGGGGGACATCGGCAGGAAACACCATATATTTT	TRBJ1-3	TRBV5-1	.	.	17
CASSLQGQGTYEQYF	TGTGCCAGCAGTTTGCAGGGACAGGGGACGTACGAGCAGTACTTC	TRBJ2-7	TRBV27	TRBD1	.	15
CASTRGGGTIYEQYF	TGTGCCAGCACCCGCGGAGGGGGCACAATCTACGAGCAGTACTTC	TRBJ2-7	TRBV6-5	.	.	15
CASSLTVIQETQYF	TGCGCCAGCAGCCTAACAGTGATCCAAGAGACCCAGTACTTC	TRBJ2-5	TRBV4-1	.	few	14
CASSLSGGSYNEQFF	TGTGCCAGCAGCTTATCAGGTGGCTCCTACAATGAGCAGTTCTTC	TRBJ2-1	TRBV7-3	.	.	15
CASSRYTYEQYF	TGTGCCAGCAGTCGATACACCTACGAGCAGTACTTC	TRBJ2-7	TRBV28	.	.	12
CASSQDRGIGGYTF	TGTGCCAGCAGCCAAGATCGGGGAATAGGGGGCTACACCTTC	TRBJ1-2	TRBV4-2	.	.	14
CASSHLTGGTPGYTF	TGTGCCAGCAGCCACCTGACAGGGGGGACTCCTGGCTACACCTTC	TRBJ1-2	TRBV3-1/TRBV3-2	TRBD1	.	15
CASSIGTGSSDTQYF	TGTGCCAGTAGTATCGGGACAGGGAGCTCGGATACGCAGTATTTT	TRBJ2-3	TRBV19	TRBD1	.	15
CASSLGDREAFF	TGTGCCAGCAGCTTGGGGGACAGGGAAGCTTTCTTT	TRBJ1-1	TRBV5-6	TRBD1	.	12